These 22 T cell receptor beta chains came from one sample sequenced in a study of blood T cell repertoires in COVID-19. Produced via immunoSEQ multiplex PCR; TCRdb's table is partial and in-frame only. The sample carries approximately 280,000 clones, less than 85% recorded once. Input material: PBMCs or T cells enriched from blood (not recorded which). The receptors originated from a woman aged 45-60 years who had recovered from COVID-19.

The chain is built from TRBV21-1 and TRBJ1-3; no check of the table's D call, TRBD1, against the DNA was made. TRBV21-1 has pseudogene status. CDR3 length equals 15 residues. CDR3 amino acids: CASSKRQGPGNTIYF. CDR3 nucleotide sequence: TGTGCCAGCAGCAAAAGACAGGGGCCTGGAAACACCATATATTTT.

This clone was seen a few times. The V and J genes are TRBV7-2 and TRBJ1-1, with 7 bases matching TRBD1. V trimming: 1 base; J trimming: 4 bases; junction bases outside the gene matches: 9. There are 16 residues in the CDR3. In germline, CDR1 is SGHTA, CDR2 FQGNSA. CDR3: CASSLDSRQGGTEAFF. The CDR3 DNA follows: TGTGCCAGCAGCTTAGATAGCCGACAGGGTGGCACTGAAGCTTTCTTT.

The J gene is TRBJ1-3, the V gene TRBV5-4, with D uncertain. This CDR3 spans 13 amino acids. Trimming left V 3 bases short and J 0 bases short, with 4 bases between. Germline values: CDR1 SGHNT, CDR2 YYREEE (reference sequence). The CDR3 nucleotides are TGTGCCAGCAGCTACAACTCTGGAAACACCATATATTTT. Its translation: CASSYNSGNTIYF.

The CDR3 loop reads CASSSVNQPQHF. The CDR3 DNA is TGTGCCAGTAGCTCAGTAAATCAGCCCCAGCATTTT. V gene TRBV19 combines with J gene TRBJ1-5; the D is unclear. Germline V lookup: CDR1 LNHDA, CDR2 SQIVND (reference sequence). The CDR3 sequence is 12 residues long. V lost 6 bases, J lost 4 bases, and 7 bases lay in between.

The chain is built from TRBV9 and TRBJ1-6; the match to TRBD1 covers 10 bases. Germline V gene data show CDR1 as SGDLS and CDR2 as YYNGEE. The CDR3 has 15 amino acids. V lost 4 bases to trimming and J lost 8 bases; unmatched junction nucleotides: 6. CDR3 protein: CASSPWTGGYSPLHF. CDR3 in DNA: TGTGCCAGCAGCCCGTGGACAGGGGGTTATTCACCCCTCCACTTT.

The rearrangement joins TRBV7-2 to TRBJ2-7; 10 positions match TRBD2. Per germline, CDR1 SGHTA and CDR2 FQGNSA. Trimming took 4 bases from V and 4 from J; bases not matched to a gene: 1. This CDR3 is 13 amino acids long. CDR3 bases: TGTGCCAGCAGCTATAGCGGGAGGTACGAGCAGTACTTC. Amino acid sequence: CASSYSGRYEQYF.

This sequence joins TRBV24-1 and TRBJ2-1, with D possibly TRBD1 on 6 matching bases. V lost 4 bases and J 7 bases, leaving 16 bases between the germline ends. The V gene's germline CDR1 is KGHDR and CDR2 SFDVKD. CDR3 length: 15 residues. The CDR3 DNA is TGTGCCACCAGTGAGCACAGGGCACATGTGAATGAGCAGTTCTTC. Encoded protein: CATSEHRAHVNEQFF.

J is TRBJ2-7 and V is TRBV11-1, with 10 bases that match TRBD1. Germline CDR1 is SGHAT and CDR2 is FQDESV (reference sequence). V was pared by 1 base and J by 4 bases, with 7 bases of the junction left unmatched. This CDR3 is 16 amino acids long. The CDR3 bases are TGTGCCAGCAGCTTAGGAACAGACAGGGGGCGTTACGAGCAGTACTTC. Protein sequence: CASSLGTDRGRYEQYF. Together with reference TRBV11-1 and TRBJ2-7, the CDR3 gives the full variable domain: EAEVAQSPRYKITEKSQAVAFWCDPISGHATLYWYRQILGQGPELLVQFQDESVVDDSQLPKDRFSAERLKGVDSTLKIQPAELGDSAMYLCASSLGTDRGRYEQYFGPGTRLTVT.

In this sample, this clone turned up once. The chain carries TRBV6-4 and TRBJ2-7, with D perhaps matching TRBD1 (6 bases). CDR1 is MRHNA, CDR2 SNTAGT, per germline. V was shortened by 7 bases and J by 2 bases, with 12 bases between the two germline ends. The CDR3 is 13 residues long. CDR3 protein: CASNRQVTYEQYF. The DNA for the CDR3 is TGTGCCAGCAATAGACAGGTGACCTACGAGCAGTACTTC.

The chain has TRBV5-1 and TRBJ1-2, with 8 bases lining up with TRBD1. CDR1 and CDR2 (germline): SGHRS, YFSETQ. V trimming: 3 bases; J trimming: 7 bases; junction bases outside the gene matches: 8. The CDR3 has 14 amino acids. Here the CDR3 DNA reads TGCGCCAGCAGCTCAGGACAGGGCTTCCCTGGCTACACCTTC. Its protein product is CASSSGQGFPGYTF.

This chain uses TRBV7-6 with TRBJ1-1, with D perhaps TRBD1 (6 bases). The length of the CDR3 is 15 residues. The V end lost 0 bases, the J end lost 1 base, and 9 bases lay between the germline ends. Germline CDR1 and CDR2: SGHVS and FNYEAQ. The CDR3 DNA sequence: TGTGCCAGCAGCTTAGCTCCCAGGGGGAACACTGAAGCTTTCTTT. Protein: CASSLAPRGNTEAFF.

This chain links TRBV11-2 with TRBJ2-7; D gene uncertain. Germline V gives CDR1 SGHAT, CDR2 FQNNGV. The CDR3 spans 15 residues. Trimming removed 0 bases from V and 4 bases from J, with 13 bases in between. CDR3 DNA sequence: TGTGCCAGCAGCTTAGACAAACGTTACAGTTACGAGCAGTACTTC. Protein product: CASSLDKRYSYEQYF. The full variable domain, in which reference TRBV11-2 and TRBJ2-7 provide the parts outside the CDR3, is EAGVAQSPRYKIIEKRQSVAFWCNPISGHATLYWYQQILGQGPKLLIQFQNNGVVDDSQLPKDRFSAERLKGVDSTLKIQPAKLEDSAVYLCASSLDKRYSYEQYFGPGTRLTVT.

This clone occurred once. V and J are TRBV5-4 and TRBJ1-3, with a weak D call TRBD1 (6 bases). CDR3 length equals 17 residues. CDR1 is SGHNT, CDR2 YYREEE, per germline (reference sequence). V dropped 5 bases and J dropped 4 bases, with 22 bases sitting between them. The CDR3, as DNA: TGTGCCAGCAGATCTACCCCCGGGACAACACACGGAAACACCATATATTTT. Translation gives CASRSTPGTTHGNTIYF.

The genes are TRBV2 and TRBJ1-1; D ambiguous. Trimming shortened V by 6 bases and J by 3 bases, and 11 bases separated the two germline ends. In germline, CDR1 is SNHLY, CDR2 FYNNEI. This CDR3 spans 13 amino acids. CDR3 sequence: CASRGGRHTEAFF. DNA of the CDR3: TGTGCCAGCAGGGGAGGGAGGCACACTGAAGCTTTCTTT.

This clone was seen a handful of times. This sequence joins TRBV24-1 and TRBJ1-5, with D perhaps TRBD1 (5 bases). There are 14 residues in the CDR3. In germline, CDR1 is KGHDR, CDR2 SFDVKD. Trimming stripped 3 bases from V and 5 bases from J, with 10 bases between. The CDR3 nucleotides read TGTGCCACCAGTGATGGGCAGGGCCATCAGCCCCAGCATTTT. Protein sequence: CATSDGQGHQPQHF.

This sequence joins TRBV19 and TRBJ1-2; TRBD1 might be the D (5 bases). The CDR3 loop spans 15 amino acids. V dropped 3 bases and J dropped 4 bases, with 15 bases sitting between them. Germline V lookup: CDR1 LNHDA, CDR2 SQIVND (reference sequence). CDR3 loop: CASSIVLTGFYGYTF. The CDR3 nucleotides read TGTGCCAGTAGTATCGTGCTAACAGGATTCTATGGCTACACCTTC. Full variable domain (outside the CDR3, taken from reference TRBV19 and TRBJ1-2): DGGITQSPKYLFRKEGQNVTLSCEQNLNHDAMYWYRQDPGQGLRLIYYSQIVNDFQKGDIAEGYSVSREKKESFPLTVTSAQKNPTAFYLCASSIVLTGFYGYTFGSGTRLTVV.

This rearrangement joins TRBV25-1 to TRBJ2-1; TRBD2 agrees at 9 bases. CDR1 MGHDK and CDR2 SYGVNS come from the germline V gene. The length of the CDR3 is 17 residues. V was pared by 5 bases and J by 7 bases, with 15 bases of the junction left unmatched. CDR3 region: CASSSPGLAERLNEQFF. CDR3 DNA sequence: TGTGCCAGCAGTTCACCGGGACTAGCAGAAAGATTGAATGAGCAGTTCTTC.

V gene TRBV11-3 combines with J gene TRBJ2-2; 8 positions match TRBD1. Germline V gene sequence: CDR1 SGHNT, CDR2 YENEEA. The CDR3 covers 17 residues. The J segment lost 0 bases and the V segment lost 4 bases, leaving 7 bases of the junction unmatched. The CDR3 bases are TGTGCCAGCAGCTCCGACAGGGGCCCCACGAACACCGGGGAGCTGTTTTTT. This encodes CASSSDRGPTNTGELFF.

CDR3 sequence reads: CASSLGRRGTGGELFF. The CDR3 region has the DNA TGTGCCAGCAGCTTAGGCCGGCGGGGAACGGGCGGGGAGCTGTTTTTT. V and J are TRBV7-6 and TRBJ2-2, with a tentative D call TRBD2 (6 bases). The germline V gene encodes CDR1 SGHVS and CDR2 FNYEAQ. V was trimmed by 1 base and J by 7 bases, leaving 16 bases between them. The CDR3 is made up of 16 amino acids.

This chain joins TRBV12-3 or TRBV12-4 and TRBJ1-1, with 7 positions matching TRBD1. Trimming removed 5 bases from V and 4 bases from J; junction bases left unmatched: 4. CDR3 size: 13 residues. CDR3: CASSQTGRTEAFF. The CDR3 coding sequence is TGTGCCAGCAGTCAGACAGGGCGCACTGAAGCTTTCTTT.

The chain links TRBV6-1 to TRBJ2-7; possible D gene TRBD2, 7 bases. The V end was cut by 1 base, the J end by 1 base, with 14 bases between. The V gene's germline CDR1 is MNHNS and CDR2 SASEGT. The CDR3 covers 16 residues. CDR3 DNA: TGTGCCAGCAGTGAAGAGGGAGGGGGGTTGTCCTACGAGCAGTACTTC. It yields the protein CASSEEGGGLSYEQYF.

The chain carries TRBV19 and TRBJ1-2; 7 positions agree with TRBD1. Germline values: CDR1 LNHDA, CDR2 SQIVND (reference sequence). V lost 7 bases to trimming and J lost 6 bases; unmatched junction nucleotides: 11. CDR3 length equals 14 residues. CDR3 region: CASTRTGEMHGYTF. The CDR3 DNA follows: TGTGCCAGTACCCGGACAGGAGAAATGCATGGCTACACCTTC.